The clone carrying this T cell receptor (beta chain) was counted between two and nine times. The antigen remains undetermined. The entry originates in a study of T cells in Graves' hyperthyroidism and ophthalmopathy. Study summary: The authors collected peripheral blood at initial diagnosis, before any treatment.

Exclusion criteria comprised uncontrolled infection, other autoimmune disease, pregnancy or lactation. Findings and limits, study-wide: Before onset, by a median of around 6.4 months, the model predicted ophthalmopathy.

This CDR3 has 17 residues. The ends lost 1 base at V and 8 bases at J; junction bases unmatched: 12. The germline V gene has CDR1 SGHTA and CDR2 FQGTGA. From RNA transcripts, TCR beta CDR3 regions were amplified. A first-round RT-PCR of the TCR CDR3 used the HTBI primer set. TCRdb independently ran MiXCR on the multiplex PCR reads; one entry per CDR3 protein. The data show about 720,000 distinct CDR3 sequences, with about 15% seen just once and roughly 8% held by the top ten. The sequence was collected from a man between 18 and 35 years old with Graves' hyperthyroidism. This chain connects TRBV7-3 to TRBJ2-1; 9 nucleotides align to TRBD1. The sample taken for sequencing was blood. The CDR3 sequence is CASSLKFDGTGIYEQFF. In nucleotides, the CDR3 is TGTGCCAGCAGCTTAAAGTTCGACGGGACAGGGATTTATGAGCAGTTCTTC.